Sequencing of this TCR beta chain was carried out in a study of a mutant IDH1 vaccine in newly diagnosed glioma. As for the study in general: Every participant had undergone radiotherapy, temozolomide, or both before, and most underwent both. Findings and caveats of the study: Variations in leading peripheral T cell clonotypes appeared to have no connection with pseudoprogression. Most patients, around 93%, showed vaccine-induced immune responses.

Assay: immunoSEQ multiplex PCR; the TCRdb copy retains only in-frame clones and omits some. The repertoire consists of more than 80,000 clones, with about 80% occurring once and the leading ten covering 7% to 9%. Details on this clone: Its antigen is not identified.

Time point described: baseline, week 1 (first vaccination visit). Treatment in this sample: pre-vaccination baseline after standard-of-care therapy. The donor cohort comprised cases of new WHO grade 3 or 4 IDH1-mutant, ATRX-lost astrocytoma. Looked up from germline, CDR1 is KGHSH and CDR2 is LQKENI. The CDR3 length is 14 residues. V shed 3 bases and J shed 2 bases, with 9 bases lying between them. This chain links TRBV18 with TRBJ2-3; TRBD2 is a possible D gene (6 bases). The sequencing used PBMCs, collected from a glioma patient treated with radiotherapy, temozolomide or both. The sequence was collected from a woman aged 45 to 65 with glioma. This CDR3 is CASSPTGDTDTQYF. CDR3 in DNA: TGTGCCAGCTCACCTACGGGAGACACAGATACGCAGTATTTT.